These T cell receptor beta chains were read from a single sample in a study of a mutant IDH1 vaccine in newly diagnosed glioma. Antigens for these TCRs are unknown. Repertoires were generated with immunoSEQ multiplex PCR, while TCRdb's copy carries only in-frame clones and drops some. This sample yields 23,000 or so clones, of which 65% to 80% are seen a single time; roughly a tenth belongs to the top ten. Here the sequenced sample was PBMCs, taken from a glioma patient whose treatment included an IDH1 peptide vaccine. The receptor source for this set is a man between 35 and 55 years old with glioma. Both conserved end residues are part of each CDR3. D genes are given only for firm matches. The size field is filled for only some rows; it gives once, few, many or a size class.

clone size: .; D gene: .; V gene: TRBV27; J gene: TRBJ1-1; CDR3 protein: CASSFGGGTEAFF; CDR3 DNA: TGTGCCAGCAGTTTCGGGGGCGGAACTGAAGCTTTCTTT
clone size: .; D gene: .; V gene: TRBV6-1; J gene: TRBJ2-7; CDR3 protein: CASGGYRSFSYEQYF; CDR3 DNA: TGTGCCAGCGGTGGTTACCGCTCTTTTTCCTACGAGCAGTACTTC
clone size: .; D gene: TRBD1; V gene: TRBV19; J gene: TRBJ1-2; CDR3 protein: CASRGDWTGLYGYTF; CDR3 DNA: TGTGCCAGTAGAGGGGACTGGACAGGACTGTATGGCTACACCTTC
clone size: medium-sized; D gene: TRBD1; V gene: TRBV7-9; J gene: TRBJ1-5; CDR3 protein: CAGGTDNQPQHF; CDR3 DNA: TGTGCCGGGGGGACAGACAATCAGCCCCAGCATTTT
clone size: .; D gene: .; V gene: TRBV28; J gene: TRBJ2-5; CDR3 protein: CASSLDTGFMGETQYF; CDR3 DNA: TGTGCCAGCAGTCTAGACACAGGGTTCATGGGAGAGACCCAGTACTTC
clone size: .; D gene: .; V gene: TRBV7-9; J gene: TRBJ1-1; CDR3 protein: CASSPARVNTEAFF; CDR3 DNA: TGTGCCAGCAGTCCCGCCCGGGTGAACACTGAAGCTTTCTTT
clone size: .; D gene: .; V gene: TRBV29-1; J gene: TRBJ1-5; CDR3 protein: CSGFRDPIEVRPQHF; CDR3 DNA: TGCAGCGGATTCCGGGACCCTATCGAGGTCCGGCCCCAGCATTTT
clone size: .; D gene: .; V gene: TRBV5-6; J gene: TRBJ1-1; CDR3 protein: CASSSGSWGTEAFF; CDR3 DNA: TGTGCCAGCAGTTCCGGGTCCTGGGGCACTGAAGCTTTCTTT
clone size: once; D gene: .; V gene: TRBV6-6; J gene: TRBJ1-3; CDR3 protein: CASSYTGTRENTIYF; CDR3 DNA: TGTGCCAGCAGCTACACCGGGACAAGGGAAAACACCATATATTTT
clone size: .; D gene: TRBD2; V gene: TRBV7-9; J gene: TRBJ2-5; CDR3 protein: CASSLDGNLAGVGETQYF; CDR3 DNA: TGTGCCAGCAGCTTAGATGGTAACCTAGCGGGAGTCGGGGAGACCCAGTACTTC
clone size: once; D gene: TRBD1; V gene: TRBV6-5; J gene: TRBJ2-1; CDR3 protein: CASSYTGGSYNEQFF; CDR3 DNA: TGTGCCAGCAGTTACACAGGGGGATCCTACAATGAGCAGTTCTTC
clone size: .; D gene: .; V gene: TRBV30; J gene: TRBJ1-1; CDR3 protein: CAWDQGDRRNTEAFF; CDR3 DNA: TGTGCCTGGGATCAGGGAGACAGGCGGAACACTGAAGCTTTCTTT
clone size: .; D gene: .; V gene: TRBV9; J gene: TRBJ2-3; CDR3 protein: CASSVGTVFTDTQYF; CDR3 DNA: TGTGCCAGCAGCGTGGGGACGGTATTCACAGATACGCAGTATTTT
clone size: .; D gene: TRBD1; V gene: TRBV6-1; J gene: TRBJ1-5; CDR3 protein: CASSSSDRGNQPQHF; CDR3 DNA: TGTGCCAGCAGTTCCAGCGACAGGGGGAATCAGCCCCAGCATTTT
clone size: .; D gene: .; V gene: TRBV7-2; J gene: TRBJ1-1; CDR3 protein: CASSPQGFNTEAFF; CDR3 DNA: TGTGCCAGCAGCCCACAGGGTTTTAACACTGAAGCTTTCTTT
clone size: few; D gene: .; V gene: TRBV5-1; J gene: TRBJ1-1; CDR3 protein: CASSSSLIETEAFF; CDR3 DNA: TGCGCCAGCAGCTCCTCCCTCATTGAAACTGAAGCTTTCTTT
clone size: .; D gene: TRBD1; V gene: TRBV6-5; J gene: TRBJ2-2; CDR3 protein: CASSYVAGGEGGELFF; CDR3 DNA: TGTGCCAGCAGTTACGTTGCAGGGGGCGAGGGCGGGGAGCTGTTTTTT
clone size: .; D gene: .; V gene: TRBV6-1; J gene: TRBJ1-1; CDR3 protein: CASTPGAYRAEAFF; CDR3 DNA: TGTGCCAGCACCCCAGGGGCTTACAGGGCTGAAGCTTTCTTT
clone size: .; D gene: .; V gene: TRBV27; J gene: TRBJ2-2; CDR3 protein: CASSLSRNTGELFF; CDR3 DNA: TGTGCCAGCAGTTTATCTAGAAACACCGGGGAGCTGTTTTTT
clone size: .; D gene: TRBD1; V gene: TRBV25-1; J gene: TRBJ2-1; CDR3 protein: CASTAQTRGRDYNEQFF; CDR3 DNA: TGTGCCAGCACCGCACAGACCAGGGGGCGAGACTACAATGAGCAGTTCTTC
clone size: .; D gene: .; V gene: TRBV28; J gene: TRBJ2-1; CDR3 protein: CASREAGSYNEQFF; CDR3 DNA: TGTGCCAGTAGGGAGGCGGGCTCCTACAATGAGCAGTTCTTC
clone size: .; D gene: TRBD1; V gene: TRBV27; J gene: TRBJ1-2; CDR3 protein: CASRQDRDLSYGYTF; CDR3 DNA: TGTGCCAGCAGGCAAGACAGGGACTTATCCTATGGCTACACCTTC
clone size: .; D gene: .; V gene: TRBV5-1; J gene: TRBJ2-2; CDR3 protein: CASEVNTGELFF; CDR3 DNA: TGCGCCAGCGAGGTAAACACCGGGGAGCTGTTTTTT
clone size: medium-sized; D gene: .; V gene: TRBV5-4; J gene: TRBJ2-2; CDR3 protein: CASSLGAGPAGELFF; CDR3 DNA: TGTGCCAGCAGCTTGGGGGCAGGTCCTGCCGGGGAGCTGTTTTTT
clone size: .; D gene: .; V gene: TRBV9; J gene: TRBJ1-2; CDR3 protein: CASSLGPAANYGYTF; CDR3 DNA: TGTGCCAGCAGCCTCGGACCCGCCGCTAACTATGGCTACACCTTC
clone size: .; D gene: .; V gene: TRBV19; J gene: TRBJ2-6; CDR3 protein: CASSSSLISSGANVLTF; CDR3 DNA: TGTGCCAGTAGTTCATCTCTGATCAGCTCTGGGGCCAACGTCCTGACTTTC
clone size: .; D gene: .; V gene: TRBV4-1; J gene: TRBJ2-2; CDR3 protein: CASSSRRGQLVGELFF; CDR3 DNA: TGCGCCAGCAGCTCGCGCCGAGGACAGCTTGTCGGGGAGCTGTTTTTT
clone size: .; D gene: .; V gene: TRBV7-9; J gene: TRBJ1-2; CDR3 protein: CASSSQPVYGYTF; CDR3 DNA: TGTGCCAGCAGCTCTCAGCCAGTCTATGGCTACACCTTC
clone size: few; D gene: .; V gene: TRBV5-4; J gene: TRBJ1-2; CDR3 protein: CASSLGFYGYTF; CDR3 DNA: TGTGCCAGCAGCTTGGGCTTCTATGGCTACACCTTC
clone size: few; D gene: .; V gene: TRBV30; J gene: TRBJ1-1; CDR3 protein: CAWNGGVNTEAFF; CDR3 DNA: TGTGCCTGGAACGGCGGAGTGAACACTGAAGCTTTCTTT
clone size: few; D gene: TRBD1; V gene: TRBV28; J gene: TRBJ2-7; CDR3 protein: CASSLIQGANEQYF; CDR3 DNA: TGTGCCAGCAGTTTAATCCAGGGGGCGAATGAGCAGTACTTC
clone size: once; D gene: TRBD1; V gene: TRBV7-9; J gene: TRBJ2-1; CDR3 protein: CASSISDRGSNEQFF; CDR3 DNA: TGTGCCAGCAGCATCTCGGACAGGGGAAGCAATGAGCAGTTCTTC
clone size: .; D gene: TRBD2; V gene: TRBV2; J gene: TRBJ2-2; CDR3 protein: CASASRGAGAATGELFF; CDR3 DNA: TGTGCCAGCGCCTCCCGCGGGGCGGGAGCGGCCACCGGGGAGCTGTTTTTT
clone size: .; D gene: .; V gene: TRBV29-1; J gene: TRBJ1-1; CDR3 protein: CSVESVVFGTEAFF; CDR3 DNA: TGCAGCGTTGAATCGGTTGTGTTCGGCACTGAAGCTTTCTTT
clone size: .; D gene: .; V gene: TRBV2; J gene: TRBJ1-1; CDR3 protein: CASSEAGTNTEAFF; CDR3 DNA: TGTGCCAGCAGTGAAGCAGGGACGAACACTGAAGCTTTCTTT
clone size: .; D gene: TRBD2; V gene: TRBV2; J gene: TRBJ2-3; CDR3 protein: CAGTRGRSDTQYF; CDR3 DNA: TGTGCCGGGACTAGGGGACGCTCAGATACGCAGTATTTT